This TCR beta chain was recovered during a study of shared clonotypes between healthy human individuals (dated by TCRdb to the early 2020s). About the investigation overall: A few men and a couple of women, aged 18 to 49 years, made up the cohort. For each donor, CD4 naive and CD4 memory were each run on three plates, CD8 naive on two plates, and CD8 memory on one plate. Blood TCR repertoires of a handful of healthy adults were deeply sequenced to estimate repertoire size and the extent of clonotype sharing between individuals. To increase sequencing depth and limit assay-specific biases, different laboratories used diverse techniques to prepare libraries and sequence TCR repertoires. Per donor, leukapheresis produced somewhere between about 0.9 and 9 billion PBMCs.

General conclusions and limits of the study: Sampling was limited to blood, and TCR repertoires in tissue likely differ from TCR repertoires in blood. Higher generation probabilities were observed for clonotypes shared by all four sorted-subset donors than for non-shared clonotypes. Larger estimated clonotype richness was generally found for naive subsets than for memory subsets. Incomplete sequencing was indicated by rarefaction of sorted-subset datasets, despite the large sequencing depth. Approximately 5% of naive CD4, 3.5% of naive CD8, approximately 2% of memory CD4, and less than 0.45% of memory CD8 clonotypes were shared across four donors. Because the study included only a small number of donors, the genetic and exposure-history diversity represented was limited. Based on pairwise subsampling, the degree of clonotype sharing among donors was expected to be affected by sequencing depth.

Remarks on this clone: The antigen it binds to is not known. No base quality values were provided; no much bigger clone lies one nucleotide off.

Ends trimmed: V by 1 base, J by 2 bases; bases unmatched to a gene: 4. Spanning cysteine to phenylalanine, the CDR3 consists of 15 amino acids. CDR3 DNA is the only sequence kept; it has 45 bases, read in frame from the first base. The germline V gene gives CDR1 as MGHRA and CDR2 as YSYEKL. Using the deep immunoSEQ assay, TCR CDR3 regions were amplified from genomic DNA by multiplex PCR. Extracted genomic DNA from each cell subset was spread evenly across all wells of several immunoSEQ 96-well plates, with each plate serving as a replicate. Each replicate PCR for sorted subsets received roughly 0.2 ug genomic DNA, equal to about 30,000 T cell genomes. The purified libraries were quantified using a Qubit 3.0 fluorometer, sized with a Bioanalyzer 2100, and then quantified again using the KAPA Library Quantification kit. Every immunoSEQ 96-well plate was sequenced on a dedicated single-read 150-cycle Illumina NextSeq 550 flow cell. The authors processed their data as follows. Because the immunoSEQ output included only junctional sequences and no quality scores, the filtering could not be the same as the filtering used for full-length reads. To assign V/J genes and CDR3, sequences were annotated against IMGT germline references using PyIR, a Python wrapper for IgBLAST v1.9. Any read was removed if the V/J assignment was weak (E-value above 1e-6), the CDR3 was missing, or the read contained stop codons, out-of-frame junctions, or ambiguous translated residues. V3J clonotypes were defined as sequences sharing the same inferred V gene, J gene, and CDR3 amino acid sequence. The percentage overlap between two repertoires was calculated by dividing the number of shared unique clonotypes by the size of the smaller repertoire. RTK rarefaction, the Chao1 estimator, and Recon v2.1 estimates of unobserved clonotypes were used to assess repertoire richness. OLGA was used to compute generation probabilities for all TCRbeta clonotypes that the gDNA method yielded from a handful of donors. TCRdb re-hosts the immuneACCESS table, in-frame sequences only. Its copies lack some clones; in the studies checked, an unresolved V gene accounts for under half of them, and the cause for the rest is not known. The V and J calls and clone size are taken from that table; D and trimming were inferred from the DNA. Counted in this sample were roughly 1,500,000 clones; 98% to 99% of them appeared once. The ten largest clones capture around 0.38% of the sample.

Donors were healthy HIV-negative adults with no recently reported acute infections or vaccinations. Only Caucasian adults living in Nashville, Tennessee, USA were represented among the donors. CD4+ T cells were enriched by magnetic negative selection, after which naive cells were positively selected on CD45RA and the negative fraction was taken as the memory subset. Blood was obtained by leukapheresis, after which PBMCs were separated by Ficoll-Histopaque density gradient centrifugation and cryopreserved in liquid nitrogen vapor phase. Analytical flow cytometry was used to check the purity and quantity of each magnetically sorted T cell population. From each sorted fraction, genomic DNA was isolated and quantified by UV absorbance on a Nanodrop 2000c.

Rearrangement joined TRBV4-1 to TRBJ2-5, with 7 bases in between that match TRBD1. The sequenced material came from naive CD4+ T cells sorted from blood. The cell subset or site label here, explained by the study, means: CD45RA+ positively selected. The source is a man younger than 40 in good health. The CDR3 protein: CASSQVGTDQETQYF. The bases read TGCGCCAGCAGCCAAGTGGGGACAGATCAAGAGACCCAGTACTTC.